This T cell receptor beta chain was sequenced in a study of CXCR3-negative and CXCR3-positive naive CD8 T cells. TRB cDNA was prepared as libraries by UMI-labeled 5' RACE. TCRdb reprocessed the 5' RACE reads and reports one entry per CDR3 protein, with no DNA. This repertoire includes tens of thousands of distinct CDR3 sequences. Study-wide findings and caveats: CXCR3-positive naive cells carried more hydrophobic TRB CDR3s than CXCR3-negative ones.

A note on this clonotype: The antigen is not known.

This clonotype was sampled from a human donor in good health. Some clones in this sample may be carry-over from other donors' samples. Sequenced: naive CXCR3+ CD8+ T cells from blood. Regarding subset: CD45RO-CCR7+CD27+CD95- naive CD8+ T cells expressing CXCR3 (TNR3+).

CDR3 loop: CASSPKGAHEAFF. The V and J genes are TRBV7-9 and TRBJ1-1. The CDR3 is made up of 13 amino acids. Germline CDR1 is SEHNR and CDR2 is FQNEAQ (reference sequence).